The present T cell receptor beta chain was sequenced within a study of beta chain features in type 1 diabetes. The overall study: Patient and healthy donor groups were alike in age, gender and cell yields.

Study findings and constraints: cDNA sequencing could over-represent cells with high TCR expression. Naive, central memory and regulatory TCRB repertoires appeared more similar among patients than healthy donors.

CDR1 is SGHTA and CDR2 is FQGNSA in the germline V gene. Trimming at V came to 2 bases and at J to 1 base, leaving 4 bases not matched to a gene. The CDR3 loop spans 17 amino acids. Reverse transcription of all isolated RNA meant that expressed TCRB transcripts were sequenced. Some clones are missing from TCRdb's copy, which holds only in-frame ones; the method was immunoSEQ multiplex PCR. The sample carries 200,000 to 250,000 clones, roughly an eighth recorded once. This clone was seen only a few times. The antigen is unknown. Material for sequencing was naive CD4+ T cells from blood. This chain uses TRBV7-2 with TRBJ2-2; 10 bases map to TRBD2. The source is a woman in her 40s in good health. The CDR3 bases are TGTGCCAGCAGCTTAAAGCGGGGGGGCCGGAACACCGGGGAGCTGTTTTTT. The encoded protein is CASSLKRGGRNTGELFF.